These 30 T cell receptor beta chains were sequenced from one sample in a study. MiXCR, run by TCRdb on the 5' RACE reads, gives a single entry per CDR3 protein. This sample yields approximately 60,000 distinct CDR3 sequences, of which about 25% are seen a single time; approximately 2% belongs to the top ten. The sorted Tregs were CD4+CD25+CD127-/low cells. The sequencing sample was made of tumor-infiltrating Tregs sorted from the breast tumor. The receptors shown here come from a female donor with breast cancer.

This clonotype was counted between two and nine times. An end of the junction does not agree with germline; a read error may underlie this. The V and J genes are TRBV29-1 and TRBJ2-7, with D unresolved. Germline loops: CDR1 SQVTM, CDR2 ANQGSEA. The CDR3 loop spans 12 amino acids. The CDR3 DNA sequence: TGCAGCCTGAAGACCGGACCCTACGAGCAGTGCTTC. Its translation is CSLKTGPYEQCF.

In this sample, this clonotype is medium-sized. V usage is TRBV7-2 and J usage is TRBJ1-2; 7 bases are a match to TRBD1. V lost 2 bases, J lost 4 bases, and 4 bases stayed unmatched. There are 14 residues in the CDR3. The germline CDR1 and CDR2 sequences are SGHTA and FQGNSA. CDR3 loop: CASSLIQGIYGYTF. CDR3 coding DNA: TGTGCCAGCAGCTTAATACAGGGGATCTATGGCTACACCTTC.

On this clonotype itself: This could be a read error, since a much larger clone is one nucleotide away. Given the absence of the conserved phenylalanine or tryptophan at the CDR3 end, a read error is likely. V and J are TRBV5-6 and TRBJ1-6, with no clear D. The CDR3 sequence is 15 residues long. V was clipped by 0 bases and J by 8 bases, with 12 bases between them. Per the germline V gene, CDR1 is SGHDT and CDR2 is YYEEEE. The CDR3, as DNA: TGTGCCAGCAGCTTGGTAGGGCGGCCTCATTCACCCCTCCACCTT. It is translated as CASSLVGRPHSPLHL.

This clonotype turned up a few times. This chain uses TRBV28 with TRBJ1-4, with D unresolved. This CDR3 is built from 14 residues. V was pared by 5 bases and J by 7 bases, with 14 bases between. CDR1 is MDHEN, CDR2 SYDVKM, per germline. The CDR3, as DNA: TGTGCCAGCAGTCCCGGGGAGGTCATTGAAAAACTGTTTTTT. Protein: CASSPGEVIEKLFF.

There are a few counts of this clonotype. V gene TRBV6-1 combines with J gene TRBJ1-2; D not certain. The CDR3 has 12 amino acids. V lost 4 bases and J lost 2, with 5 bases in between. The germline CDR1 and CDR2 sequences are MNHNS and SASEGT. The CDR3 coding sequence is TGTGCCAGCAGTGCAAAAAACTATGGCTACACCTTC. It is translated as CASSAKNYGYTF.

This clonotype was seen only a few times. The chain combines TRBV4-2 with TRBJ1-3; D not resolved. The CDR3 consists of 17 residues. The germline V and J ends were trimmed by 0 bases and 0 bases, with 12 bases remaining between them. Germline CDR1 reads LGHNA; CDR2 reads YNFKEQ. The CDR3 spells CASSQEPTAVSGNTIYF. The CDR3 DNA reads TGTGCCAGCAGCCAAGAGCCGACGGCCGTCTCTGGAAACACCATATATTTT.

The chain has TRBV9 and TRBJ1-2; unclear D gene. V was clipped by 0 bases and J by 6 bases, with 9 bases between them. CDR1 and CDR2 from the germline V gene are SGDLS and YYNGEE. The CDR3 is 13 amino acids. In DNA form, the CDR3 reads TGTGCCAGCAGCGTAGTGGAAGGGAATGGCTACACCTTC. It is translated as CASSVVEGNGYTF.

This sequence joins TRBV2 and TRBJ1-5; TRBD1 agrees at 7 bases. This CDR3 comprises 14 residues. CDR1 is SNHLY and CDR2 is FYNNEI in the germline V gene. V dropped 5 bases and J dropped 7; count of bases not matched to a gene: 8. The chain's CDR3 is CASSMGQRNQPQHF. The CDR3 nucleotides are TGTGCCAGCAGTATGGGACAGAGAAACCAGCCCCAGCATTTT.

Of note for this clonotype: The junction shows a germline mismatch at one end, possibly a read error. The chain is built from TRBV25-1 and TRBJ2-3; D remains unclear. Germline V gene lookup returns CDR1 MGHDK and CDR2 SYGVNS. This CDR3 region has 14 residues. The CDR3 here is CTSSGTHSTDTQYF. DNA for the CDR3: TGTACCAGCAGTGGTACTCATAGCACAGATACGCAGTATTTT.

In its sample, this clonotype was seen many times. The V gene is TRBV6-1, the J gene TRBJ2-7, with 11 bases aligning to TRBD2. Germline V CDR1 and CDR2: MNHNS, SASEGT. V shed 5 bases and J 4 bases; nucleotides not matched to a gene: 10. This CDR3 spans 16 amino acids. CDR3 in amino acids: CASSPNRGLAAYEQYF. For the CDR3, the DNA is TGTGCCAGCAGTCCCAACAGGGGACTAGCGGCGTACGAGCAGTACTTC.

This clonotype was seen only a few times. The J gene is TRBJ2-1, the V gene TRBV5-1; D gene uncertain. Germline V lookup: CDR1 SGHRS, CDR2 YFSETQ. V lost 4 bases and J lost 11, with 10 bases in between. The CDR3 contains 11 residues. The CDR3 spells CASSEEDQQFF. The CDR3 nucleotides read TGCGCCAGCAGCGAAGAGGATCAGCAGTTCTTC.

Here the CDR3 reads CASSQRGVYNEQFF. As DNA, the CDR3 is TGTGCCAGCAGCCAAAGAGGGGTCTACAATGAGCAGTTCTTC. V usage is TRBV4-2 and J usage is TRBJ2-1, with D possibly being TRBD1 or TRBD2 (5 bases each). V gave up 2 bases and J gave up 3 bases, with 8 bases separating them. The CDR3 covers 14 residues. Germline V gene lookup returns CDR1 LGHNA and CDR2 YNFKEQ.

V usage is TRBV18 and J usage is TRBJ2-3; no reliable D call. Trimming removed 3 bases from V and 2 bases from J, with 3 bases in between. The CDR3 spans 12 residues. Germline CDR1 KGHSH, CDR2 LQKENI. CDR3 sequence (DNA): TGTGCCAGCTCACCTTACACAGATACGCAGTATTTT. This codes for CASSPYTDTQYF.

This clonotype was observed a few times. CDR3 nucleotide sequence: TGTGCCAGCACCGCCCTATACGCTAGCGGGGACACAGATACGCAGTATTTT. Amino acids: CASTALYASGDTDTQYF. This rearrangement joins TRBV2 to TRBJ2-3; the match to TRBD2 covers 9 bases. This CDR3 has 17 amino acids. Unmatched junction bases numbered 13, after V lost 7 bases and J lost 2 bases. Germline V gene sequence: CDR1 SNHLY, CDR2 FYNNEI.

CDR3 coding DNA: TGTGCCAGCAGCACCGGGACAGGGGACTACAATGAGCAGTTCTTC. This codes for CASSTGTGDYNEQFF. The gene calls are TRBV6-6 and TRBJ2-1; 10 nucleotides match TRBD1. The CDR3 length is 15 residues. V gave up 6 bases and J gave up 3 bases; unmatched junction bases: 5. Germline lookup yields CDR1 MNHNY and CDR2 SVGAGI (reference sequence).

The table lists this clonotype with many counts. The chain employs TRBV5-1 and TRBJ2-7; D unclear. The CDR3 sequence is 19 residues long. The germline V gene has CDR1 SGHRS and CDR2 YFSETQ. Trimming pared 0 bases from V and 1 base from J, leaving 23 bases between. The CDR3 region has the DNA TGCGCCAGCAGCTTGGCGGCTCCTCGGACCCTGAGAGCTTCCTACGAGCAGTACTTC. It specifies CASSLAAPRTLRASYEQYF.

This clonotype appeared many times. The chain links TRBV7-3 to TRBJ2-5, with 8 nucleotides matching TRBD2. Germline trimming cut 2 bases from V and 5 bases from J; bases unmatched to any gene: 10. CDR3 length: 16 amino acids. From germline, CDR1 is SGHTA and CDR2 FQGTGA. The CDR3 here is CASSLLGSGGLETQYF. DNA for the CDR3: TGTGCCAGCAGCTTATTGGGGTCGGGAGGGCTGGAGACCCAGTACTTC.

This sequence joins TRBV7-2 and TRBJ1-1, with 7 positions matching TRBD1. CDR3 length equals 14 residues. The germline CDR1 and CDR2 sequences are SGHTA and FQGNSA. J was trimmed by 6 bases and V by 4 bases; bases with no gene match: 8. This chain's CDR3 is CASSSRGRGAEAFF. CDR3 bases: TGTGCCAGCAGCTCGAGGGGGCGCGGAGCTGAAGCTTTCTTT.

In this sample, this clonotype turned up a few times. The V and J genes are TRBV7-9 and TRBJ2-7; 8 nucleotides align to TRBD1. The CDR3 runs to 14 residues. Per the germline V gene, CDR1 is SEHNR and CDR2 is FQNEAQ (reference sequence). V was pared by 8 bases and J by 2 bases, with 8 bases of the junction left unmatched. As DNA, the CDR3 is TGTGCCAGCGGAGGGACAGGACGAACCTACGAGCAGTACTTC. Translation: CASGGTGRTYEQYF.

J is TRBJ1-6 and V is TRBV9; 7 nucleotides match TRBD1. The CDR3 extends over 14 amino acids. J lost 8 bases, V lost 4 bases, and 6 bases had no gene match. CDR1 is SGDLS and CDR2 is YYNGEE in the germline V gene. The CDR3 DNA sequence: TGTGCCAGCAGCAGCCGGGACAGCGATTCACCCCTCCACTTT. This gives the protein CASSSRDSDSPLHF. The whole variable domain, remainder taken from reference TRBV9 and TRBJ1-6, is DSGVTQTPKHLITATGQRVTLRCSPRSGDLSVYWYQQSLDQGLQFLIQYYNGEERAKGNILERFSAQQFPDLHSELNLSSLELGDSALYFCASSSRDSDSPLHFGNGTRLTVT.

Comment on this clonotype: This sequence may be a read error, since a much larger clone differs from it by one base. V and J are TRBV28 and TRBJ2-3; D perhaps matches TRBD2 (6 bases). The CDR3 extends over 14 amino acids. Trimming took 6 bases from V and 8 from J, leaving 18 bases between them. CDR1 MDHEN and CDR2 SYDVKM come from the germline V gene. The CDR3 reads CASSDANSGITQYF. As DNA, the CDR3 is TGTGCCAGCAGCGATGCTAATAGCGGAATTACGCAGTATTTT.

The chain recombines TRBV7-2 with TRBJ2-2; unclear D gene. The germline CDR1 and CDR2 sequences are SGHTA and FQGNSA. V shed 7 bases and J shed 0 bases, with 9 bases lying between them. The CDR3 runs 14 residues. As DNA, the CDR3 is TGTGCCAGCACCCTGTTCTCGAACACCGGGGAGCTGTTTTTT. Its translation: CASTLFSNTGELFF.

This clonotype appeared many times. The CDR3 region has the DNA TGTGCCAGCAGCGCGAGGACAGGGGCGGGCAATCAGCCCCAGCATTTT. It translates to CASSARTGAGNQPQHF. The chain joins TRBV7-2 to TRBJ1-5; 9 positions agree with TRBD1. J was trimmed by 2 bases and V by 5 bases; bases with no gene match: 7. CDR3 size: 16 residues. In germline, CDR1 is SGHTA, CDR2 FQGNSA.

This clonotype was picked up many times. The CDR3 sequence is CSAKRGGFTDTQYF. In DNA, the CDR3 is TGCAGTGCTAAGCGGGGGGGATTCACAGATACGCAGTATTTT. The chain combines TRBV20-1 with TRBJ2-3; 10 bases are shared with TRBD2. Germline CDR1 reads DFQATT; CDR2 reads SNEGSKA (reference sequence). This CDR3 region has 14 residues. The V and J ends lost 4 bases and 2 bases, in that order; junction bases with no gene match: 3.

About this clonotype itself: One end of the junction fails to match germline, which may point to a read error. J is TRBJ1-2 and V is TRBV6-5; D call uncertain. The CDR3 has 14 residues. Germline CDR1 MNHEY, CDR2 SVGAGI. This CDR3 is CTSSYGRGNYGYTF. In nucleotides, the CDR3 is TGTACCAGCAGTTACGGTCGGGGTAACTATGGCTACACCTTC.

The CDR3 region has the DNA TGCGCCAGCAGGCCTAGCGGGAGGAGAGAAGAGACCCAGTACTTC. It codes for CASRPSGRREETQYF. This sequence joins TRBV5-1 and TRBJ2-5; TRBD2 agrees at 11 bases. This CDR3 is built from 15 residues. Germline CDR1 is SGHRS and CDR2 is YFSETQ. V shed 5 bases, J shed 3 bases, and the junction held 6 bases outside the gene matches. Full variable domain (missing parts from reference TRBV5-1 and TRBJ2-5): KAGVTQTPRYLIKTRGQQVTLSCSPISGHRSVSWYQQTPGQGLQFLFEYFSETQRNKGNFPGRFSGRQFSNSRSEMNVSTLELGDSALYLCASRPSGRREETQYFGPGTRLLVL.

The chain joins TRBV5-1 to TRBJ2-5; D is unresolved. CDR1 and CDR2 (germline): SGHRS, YFSETQ. Trimming left V 1 base short and J 0 bases short, with 19 bases between. The CDR3 totals 18 residues. The CDR3: CASSLWASRPAYQETQYF. CDR3 DNA: TGCGCCAGCAGCTTGTGGGCTAGTCGGCCCGCGTACCAAGAGACCCAGTACTTC.

The rearrangement joins TRBV5-1 to TRBJ2-5; unclear D gene. Trimming removed 8 bases from V and 2 bases from J, with 4 bases in between. Germline loops: CDR1 SGHRS, CDR2 YFSETQ. This CDR3 spans 10 amino acids. CDR3 coding DNA: TGCGCCAGTGGGCAAGAGACCCAGTACTTC. Residues: CASGQETQYF.

Details on this clonotype: A junction end diverges from the germline sequence, so it may reflect a read error. The V gene is TRBV2, the J gene TRBJ1-3; D call uncertain. This CDR3 region has 13 residues. Germline V gene lookup returns CDR1 SNHLY and CDR2 FYNNEI. This CDR3 is CASRTAPGNTIYF. In DNA, the CDR3 is TGTGCCAGCAGAACAGCGCCTGGGAACACCATATATTTT.

As regards this clonotype: A much larger clonotype is one base distant, so this may be a read error. Here the CDR3 omits its conserved ending phenylalanine or tryptophan, so a read error is the likely source. This sequence joins TRBV29-1 and TRBJ2-1; D is ambiguous. The V gene's germline CDR1 is SQVTM and CDR2 ANQGSEA. This CDR3 has 12 amino acids. This chain's CDR3 is CRVVSSYNEQFL. CDR3 nucleotide sequence: TGCAGGGTAGTGAGCTCCTACAATGAGCAGTTCCTC.